This T cell receptor beta chain was recovered during a study of T-cell memory formation after mild COVID-19. V was cut by 5 bases and J by 4 bases, with 9 bases left in between. CDR1 SQVTM and CDR2 ANQGSEA come from the germline V gene. There are 12 residues in the CDR3. TCR alpha and TCR beta cDNA libraries carrying sample barcodes and UMIs were produced by 5'RACE using constant-segment primers. MiXCR, run by TCRdb on the 5' RACE reads, gives a single entry per CDR3 protein. Among under 450,000 distinct CDR3 sequences listed, 14% were seen once. This rearrangement joins TRBV29-1 to TRBJ2-1, with D perhaps being TRBD1 or TRBD2 (6 bases each). Specimen: PBMCs or a T cell subset sorted from them (not recorded which). This clonotype originated in a man aged 18 to 29 who had mild COVID-19 (a few samples of this study predate the infection). Cell type and time point are not known. This CDR3 is CSVRGTYNEQFF. CDR3 coding DNA: TGCAGCGTTCGCGGGACATACAATGAGCAGTTCTTC.